These T cell receptor beta chains were read from a single sample in a study of cytotoxic CD8 clonotypes in ibrutinib-treated CLL. Method: immunoSEQ multiplex PCR; TCRdb's copy keeps in-frame clones and lacks some. Of 150,000 to 200,000 clones detected, about 72% appear once; the ten largest clones hold around 15%. The starting material was PBMCs, obtained after 24 months of ibrutinib treatment. These receptors were taken from a human donor with chronic lymphocytic leukemia. Each CDR3 is given without its conserved first and last residue. Each record gives: V gene, J gene, CDR3 protein.

TRBV11-2	TRBJ2-7	ASSYSGSSPEQY
TRBV5-1	TRBJ1-4	ASSWAVDEKLF
TRBV4-3	TRBJ2-3	ASSQVLRLAGGADTQY
TRBV10-2	TRBJ2-7	ASSVSGEQY
TRBV4-3	TRBJ2-3	ASSLGLAGTDTQY
TRBV6-6	TRBJ1-2	ASSSPGTGVPYGYT
TRBV29-1	TRBJ2-7	SVAPSGSDEQY
TRBV6-1	TRBJ2-7	ASSLAALYEQY
TRBV25-1	TRBJ2-7	ASNSGSNYEQY
TRBV5-4	TRBJ2-4	ASSLEGAGNIQY
TRBV9	TRBJ1-1	ASSVVGDMANTEAF
TRBV5-1	TRBJ1-5	ASSLGHTNSNQPQH
TRBV28	TRBJ1-2	ASSPQGGIYGYT
TRBV9	TRBJ2-1	ASSRNSAGGNNEQF
TRBV5-6	TRBJ1-4	ASSLKGSNEKLF
TRBV7-9	TRBJ2-1	ASSWGNNEQF
TRBV30	TRBJ1-2	AWRGYGYT
TRBV28	TRBJ2-1	ASSLGTTYNEQF
TRBV27	TRBJ2-3	ASSLGLAGVVADTQY
TRBV5-4	TRBJ2-7	ASSLIYGNEQY
TRBV4-2	TRBJ2-7	ASSQNPLSGLAVYEQY
TRBV7-7	TRBJ2-1	ASSLGLADANEQF
TRBV9	TRBJ2-1	ASSSLAAYNEQF
TRBV5-1	TRBJ1-1	ASSSGEAEAF
TRBV5-4	TRBJ2-7	ASSSTRTGVTGEQY
TRBV19	TRBJ1-3	ASRLGIAGNTIY
TRBV7-9	TRBJ2-2	ASSLLLALTGELF
TRBV7-2	TRBJ2-7	ASRKGTSGVYEQY
TRBV28	TRBJ2-7	ASTIRGRAYEQY
TRBV27	TRBJ1-5	ASRRNGRQGGNQPQH
TRBV7-9	TRBJ2-1	ASSLTGNEQF
TRBV2	TRBJ2-2	ASSWGEVGELF
TRBV27	TRBJ2-5	ASTAGARFGGSQY
TRBV10-3	TRBJ1-2	AIRSGDYGYT
TRBV4-3	TRBJ2-3	ASSQDYRLALEVGTDTQY
TRBV5-1	TRBJ1-1	ASTSGLANTEAF
TRBV2	TRBJ2-3	ASRLAGGGTDTQY
TRBV2	TRBJ2-5	ASSESLGPQY
TRBV7-9	TRBJ1-2	ASSFLGGGGYT
TRBV4-3	TRBJ2-1	ASSQRQSGAGYNEQF
TRBV7-9	TRBJ2-2	TSSPPGGPAGELF
TRBV30	TRBJ1-4	AWTGPGQATNEKLF
TRBV28	TRBJ1-2	ASSDRSYGYT
TRBV6-5	TRBJ2-7	ASRPRAGGLYEQY
TRBV14	TRBJ2-7	ASSQELGGEQY
TRBV11-1	TRBJ2-7	ASSLTGFQVYEQY
TRBV4-2	TRBJ2-3	ASSQELAGVTQY
TRBV5-1	TRBJ2-1	ASRSGTLYNEQF
TRBV30	TRBJ1-5	AWSVRQNDQPQH